These 13 T cell receptor beta chains originate from one sample sequenced in a study of cytomegalovirus exposure and HLA in healthy donors. The PCR used 60 Vbeta and 13 Jbeta primers. Produced via immunoSEQ multiplex PCR; TCRdb's table is partial and in-frame only. Among some 150,000 clones listed, around 79% were seen once. The specimen was PBMCs. Every receptor here comes from a man between 40 and 49 years old in good health and CMV-seronegative.

V usage is TRBV27 and J usage is TRBJ1-5, with 8 bases lining up with TRBD1. This CDR3 is 14 amino acids long. The germline V gene encodes CDR1 MNHEY and CDR2 SMNVEV (reference sequence). The J segment lost 2 bases and the V segment lost 8 bases, leaving 5 bases of the junction unmatched. The CDR3 DNA reads as TGTGCCAGCGCTCCGGGACAGGGCAATCAGCCCCAGCATTTT. Its translation: CASAPGQGNQPQHF.

This rearrangement joins TRBV2 to TRBJ2-7; TRBD2 aligns across 10 bases. There are 14 residues in the CDR3. CDR1 SNHLY and CDR2 FYNNEI come from the germline V gene. Germline trimming cut 7 bases from V and 4 bases from J; bases unmatched to any gene: 7. The DNA of the CDR3 is TGTGCCAGCAACGAAGGACTAGCGGCGTACGAGCAGTACTTC. Translating gives CASNEGLAAYEQYF.

About this clone itself: A junction boundary mismatches the germline segment, possibly from a read error. V gene TRBV7-9 combines with J gene TRBJ2-7; possible D gene TRBD2, 6 bases. Germline V gives CDR1 SEHNR, CDR2 FQNEAQ (reference sequence). CDR3 length equals 17 residues. As DNA, the CDR3 is TGTTCCAGCAGTCATCCAGGTGGCGGGATCGGCTCCTACGAGCAGTACTTC. Its translation is CSSSHPGGGIGSYEQYF.

V and J are TRBV20-1 and TRBJ1-1; a weak D match, TRBD1 (5 bases). The CDR3 loop spans 11 amino acids. V was cut by 3 bases and J by 11 bases, with 13 bases left in between. In germline, CDR1 is DFQATT, CDR2 SNEGSKA (reference sequence). CDR3 DNA sequence: TGCAGTGCTAGGGGGCAAGGCTACGCTTTCTTT. This codes for CSARGQGYAFF.

This rearrangement joins TRBV10-3 to TRBJ1-2; weak D call: TRBD1 (6 bases). Looked up from germline, CDR1 is ENHRY and CDR2 is SYGVKD. V shed 11 bases and J shed 0 bases, with 16 bases lying between them. The CDR3 spans 14 residues. CDR3 in amino acids: CAHGQGLANYGYTF. The CDR3 DNA reads TGTGCCCACGGGCAGGGGTTAGCTAACTATGGCTACACCTTC.

The chain carries TRBV9 and TRBJ1-4, with D possibly being TRBD1 (5 bases). The CDR3 loop spans 11 amino acids. V gave up 3 bases and J gave up 12 bases, with 9 bases separating them. Germline loops: CDR1 SGDLS, CDR2 YYNGEE. This CDR3 reads CASSAGRELFF. The DNA for the CDR3 is TGTGCCAGCAGCGCAGGGAGGGAACTGTTTTTT.

The chain joins TRBV6-5 to TRBJ2-7; 11 nucleotides agree with TRBD2. Germline V gene data show CDR1 as MNHEY and CDR2 as SVGAGI. The J segment lost 5 bases and the V segment lost 0 bases, leaving 3 bases of the junction unmatched. The CDR3 is made up of 15 amino acids. The CDR3 nucleotides read TGTGCCAGCAGTTACTCGGAACTAGCGGGGGACGAGCAGTACTTC. This encodes CASSYSELAGDEQYF.

The V call is TRBV10-1, the J call TRBJ2-7, with a weak D call TRBD2 (6 bases). Germline CDR1 is WNHNN and CDR2 is SYGVQD (reference sequence). The ends were cut back, 5 bases at V and 4 bases at J, with 15 bases in the middle. The CDR3 consists of 14 residues. CDR3 sequence (DNA): TGCGCCAGCAGTCGAGCGGGTTTCGGTTACGAGCAGTACTTC. It codes for CASSRAGFGYEQYF.

The genes are TRBV6-1 and TRBJ1-2, with 7 bases fitting TRBD1. V was clipped by 7 bases and J by 11 bases; unmatched bases: 7. This CDR3 contains 11 residues. Germline values: CDR1 MNHNS, CDR2 SASEGT. The CDR3 here is CASTDLGQYTF. Written as DNA, the CDR3 is TGTGCCAGCACCGATCTGGGACAGTACACCTTC.

The chain recombines TRBV29-1 with TRBJ1-2; TRBD1 is a possible D gene (5 bases). Germline CDR1 SQVTM, CDR2 ANQGSEA. The V end was cut by 4 bases, the J end by 4 bases, with 13 bases between. The CDR3 is 13 residues long. The CDR3 here is CSVVQGTSYGYTF. CDR3 DNA: TGCAGCGTTGTCCAGGGAACCAGCTATGGCTACACCTTC.

The chain links TRBV9 to TRBJ2-5; possibly TRBD2 for D (6 bases). The CDR3 totals 15 residues. Germline V CDR1 and CDR2: SGDLS, YYNGEE. The ends were cut back, 0 bases at V and 4 bases at J, with 13 bases in the middle. CDR3 sequence (DNA): TGTGCCAGCAGCGTAGATAGAGTGGGGGGAGAGACCCAGTACTTC. This sequence encodes CASSVDRVGGETQYF.

V usage is TRBV27 and J usage is TRBJ1-4; unclear D gene. CDR1 is MNHEY and CDR2 is SMNVEV in the germline V gene (reference sequence). Trimming left V 2 bases short and J 0 bases short, with 7 bases between. The CDR3 extends over 15 amino acids. The CDR3 DNA reads TGTGCCAGCAGTTTAAGCTCTGCAACTAATGAAAAACTGTTTTTT. Its translation: CASSLSSATNEKLFF.

The CDR3 here is CASSLDAGGTDTQYF. The CDR3 region has the DNA TGTGCCAGCAGTTTAGATGCAGGGGGCACAGATACGCAGTATTTT. The chain carries TRBV28 and TRBJ2-3; perhaps TRBD1 as D (6 bases). The CDR3 loop spans 15 amino acids. V lost 2 bases, J lost 1 base, and 10 bases lay in between. Germline values: CDR1 MDHEN, CDR2 SYDVKM.